These 11 T cell receptor beta chains were sequenced from one sample in a study of blood T cells in healthy people across ages. A second PCR, run for about 6 to 11 cycles, used a sample-barcoded 5' primer plus a J-beta primer mix. From the 5' RACE reads, TCRdb called clonotypes with MiXCR, one entry per CDR3 protein. Seen here are 870,000 or so distinct CDR3 sequences, 25% to 35% observed once, and the top ten hold 15% to 20%. The sequenced sample consisted of blood. These receptors originate from a woman aged 80 or older in good health.

This clonotype was picked up a small number of times. The V call is TRBV6-2 or TRBV6-3, the J call TRBJ1-1, with 9 bases matching TRBD1. J was trimmed by 5 bases and V by 5 bases; bases with no gene match: 9. This CDR3 is 15 amino acids long. Germline V lookup: CDR1 MNHEY, CDR2 SVGEGT. The CDR3 reads CASSTTGGAGTEAFF. DNA of the CDR3: TGTGCCAGCAGTACTACAGGGGGCGCGGGGACTGAAGCTTTCTTT.

On this clonotype: This clone may be a read error of a much larger clone one base away. The chain links TRBV6-6 to TRBJ1-2; no clear D gene. Trimming took 6 bases from V and 8 from J, leaving 16 bases between them. The CDR3 is 13 residues long. The germline V gene encodes CDR1 MNHNY and CDR2 SVGAGI (reference sequence). CDR3 protein: CASRYTASRGYTF. In DNA, the CDR3 is TGTGCCAGCAGGTACACAGCATCTCGGGGCTACACCTTC.

Notes on this clonotype: This may come from a read error, since a much larger clone is one base off. The V and J genes are TRBV6-6 and TRBJ2-5; D is unresolved. CDR1 is MNHNY and CDR2 is SVGAGI in the germline V gene (reference sequence). The ends were cut back, 6 bases at V and 11 bases at J, with 25 bases in the middle. The CDR3 runs 15 residues. CDR3 sequence: CASRTDIRSDNEQYF. CDR3 bases: TGTGCCAGCAGGACCGACATAAGAAGCGACAATGAGCAGTACTTC.

On this clonotype itself: A much larger clone differs by one base, so this may be a read error. This chain joins TRBV27 and TRBJ1-6; D gene uncertain. The length of the CDR3 is 14 residues. The V gene lost 8 bases and the J gene lost 7 bases, with 15 bases spanning the gap. CDR1 and CDR2 from the germline V gene are MNHEY and SMNVEV (reference sequence). CDR3 sequence: CASGPGCTNSPLHF. The CDR3 nucleotides read TGTGCCAGCGGCCCGGGATGCACGAATTCACCCCTCCACTTT.

The chain employs TRBV10-3 and TRBJ2-1; 9 positions agree with TRBD2. CDR3 length: 17 amino acids. Germline lookup yields CDR1 ENHRY and CDR2 SYGVKD. Unmatched junction bases numbered 15, after V lost 5 bases and J lost 7 bases. The DNA for the CDR3 is TGTGCCATCAGTACGGCTAGCGGGACGAAACTAACTAATGAGCAGTTCTTC. It specifies CAISTASGTKLTNEQFF.

This clonotype showed up many times. DNA of the CDR3: TGTGCCAGCAGCTTAGGACGGATGTATGGCTACACCTTC. This sequence encodes CASSLGRMYGYTF. This chain connects TRBV7-2 to TRBJ1-2, with D unresolved. V lost 1 base, J lost 5 bases, and 8 bases lay in between. This CDR3 comprises 13 residues. CDR1 is SGHTA, CDR2 FQGNSA, per germline.

The table lists this clonotype with many counts. The chain couples TRBV5-4 to TRBJ1-5, with 11 bases matching TRBD1. Germline values: CDR1 SGHNT, CDR2 YYREEE (reference sequence). V shed 4 bases, J shed 6 bases, and the junction held 6 bases outside the gene matches. The CDR3 has 15 residues. The CDR3, as DNA: TGTGCCAGCAGCCCGGGACAGGGGGGGAGTCAGCCCCAGCATTTT. It translates to CASSPGQGGSQPQHF. The whole variable domain, remainder taken from reference TRBV5-4 and TRBJ1-5, is ETGVTQSPTHLIKTRGQQVTLRCSSQSGHNTVSWYQQALGQGPQFIFQYYREEENGRGNFPPRFSGLQFPNYSSELNVNALELDDSALYLCASSPGQGGSQPQHFGDGTRLSIL.

This clonotype was detected many times. V is TRBV11-2 and J is TRBJ2-5; 11 bases are shared with TRBD2. The CDR3 totals 16 residues. J gave up 5 bases and V 1 base, and 6 bases lay outside the gene matches. Germline V lookup: CDR1 SGHAT, CDR2 FQNNGV. The CDR3 here is CASSLAFSGGAETQYF. The CDR3 bases are TGTGCCAGCAGCTTAGCGTTTAGCGGGGGGGCCGAGACCCAGTACTTC.

This clonotype was found a few times. The rearrangement uses TRBV27 and TRBJ1-1; 7 nucleotides align to TRBD1. This CDR3 contains 13 residues. With V trimmed by 6 bases and J by 6 bases, 7 bases remained unmatched. The germline V gene encodes CDR1 MNHEY and CDR2 SMNVEV (reference sequence). The CDR3 region is CASSTWQGAEAFF. DNA for the CDR3: TGTGCCAGCAGCACGTGGCAGGGGGCTGAAGCTTTCTTT.

This clonotype was detected ten times or more. The rearrangement links TRBV7-9 to TRBJ2-4; 8 bases agree with TRBD1. Germline-derived CDR1 and CDR2 are SEHNR and FQNEAQ (reference sequence). Trimming at V came to 4 bases and at J to 8 bases, leaving 10 bases not matched to a gene. This CDR3 contains 15 residues. CDR3 residues: CASSSGQTGGYIQYF. DNA for the CDR3: TGTGCCAGCAGCTCGGGGCAAACAGGGGGTTACATTCAGTACTTC.

In its sample, this clonotype was seen many times. The V gene is TRBV20-1, the J gene TRBJ2-1; TRBD1 is a possible D gene (6 bases). Germline values: CDR1 DFQATT, CDR2 SNEGSKA (reference sequence). Trimming took off 1 base at V and 2 bases at J, with 12 bases between the two ends. This CDR3 comprises 15 residues. DNA of the CDR3: TGCAGTGCTAGAGTCCAGGGGATTACCTACAATGAGCAGTTCTTC. This codes for CSARVQGITYNEQFF.